This T cell receptor beta chain derives from a study of cytomegalovirus exposure and HLA in healthy donors. Study-level points and caveats: It was reported in a later analysis that an Asian-associated ancestry cluster showed fewer N-insertions than the roughly 670-donor mean.

With 60 Vbeta and 13 Jbeta primers, the PCR was carried out. The assay was immunoSEQ multiplex PCR, and TCRdb's table has in-frame clones only and misses some. The sample yields 100,000 to 150,000 clones, roughly 79% seen once. This clone has a single count. As yet, its antigen is unknown. CDR1 and CDR2 from the germline V gene are MNHEY and SMNVEV (reference sequence). V trimming: 8 bases; J trimming: 5 bases; junction bases outside the gene matches: 5. This CDR3 has 14 amino acids. The sequence derives from a woman aged 45-65 years in good health and CMV-seronegative. The chain uses TRBV27 and TRBJ2-7, with 14 bases lining up with TRBD2. The specimen sequenced was PBMCs. The CDR3 sequence is CASRLAGGRDEQYF. The DNA for the CDR3 is TGTGCCAGCCGACTAGCGGGAGGGCGCGACGAGCAGTACTTC.